This T cell receptor beta chain was captured by sequencing in a study of cytomegalovirus exposure and HLA in healthy donors. Study summary: Of around 410 genotyped donors, around 80% grouped in the Caucasian-associated ancestry cluster.

Of note for this clone: Antigen specificity is unknown.

V was clipped by 3 bases and J by 2 bases; unmatched bases: 5. CDR1 MDHEN and CDR2 SYDVKM come from the germline V gene. The CDR3 extends over 15 amino acids. Primers for the PCR totalled 60 Vbeta and 13 Jbeta. Sequenced by immunoSEQ multiplex PCR; TCRdb stores in-frame clones only, minus some. The profile shows 140,000 to 150,000 clones, around 80% of them singletons. Findings of the study overall: In most subjects, TCR beta sequences reportedly gave accurate predictions of HLA-A and HLA-B alleles. Rare TCR sequences dominated, though some public TCRs recurred in many donors. An analysis was carried out at a later point. It showed that HLA-associated TCR beta chains were more clonally expanded than equally common non-associated chains.

This TCR was recovered from a man aged 40-49 years in good health and CMV-seronegative. Sequencing input: PBMCs. The chain has TRBV28 and TRBJ1-2, with TRBD1 matching over 8 bases. In nucleotides, the CDR3 is TGTGCCAGCAGTTTGGCAGGGGGCGCAAACTATGGCTACACCTTC. It encodes CASSLAGGANYGYTF.